The 14 T cell receptor beta chains below were found in one sample sequenced in a study of blood T cell repertoires in COVID-19. Sequencing used immunoSEQ multiplex PCR; TCRdb keeps in-frame clones, though not all of them. Among about 280,000 clones, under 90% were seen once, and the ten largest hold approximately 12%. Sample: peripheral blood. These receptors all come from a woman aged 30 to 39 with COVID-19, enrolled during active disease.

The gene calls are TRBV19 and TRBJ1-2; no definite D call. The CDR3 covers 14 residues. Germline CDR1 and CDR2: LNHDA and SQIVND (reference sequence). Trimming removed 7 bases from V and 0 bases from J, with 12 bases in between. The CDR3 nucleotides are TGTGCCAGTAAGGAGAGGGCTTCTAACTATGGCTACACCTTC. Its translation is CASKERASNYGYTF.

This chain joins TRBV5-1 and TRBJ2-5, with D maybe TRBD2 (6 bases). The CDR3 loop spans 15 amino acids. The germline V and J ends were trimmed by 5 bases and 2 bases, with 16 bases remaining between them. Germline V lookup: CDR1 SGHRS, CDR2 YFSETQ. The CDR3 DNA follows: TGCGCCAGCAGACCCGGACTTGCGGGGCAAGAGACCCAGTACTTC. Translation: CASRPGLAGQETQYF.

This clone was detected once. V is TRBV5-5 and J is TRBJ1-3; no firm D call. V gave up 2 bases and J gave up 0 bases, with 9 bases separating them. Germline lookup yields CDR1 SGHKS and CDR2 YYEKEE (reference sequence). There are 15 residues in the CDR3. Written as DNA, the CDR3 is TGTGCCAGCAGCTTTGACTCATTCTCTGGAAACACCATATATTTT. Its protein product is CASSFDSFSGNTIYF.

The chain couples TRBV7-8 to TRBJ2-1, with D possibly TRBD2 on 5 matching bases. Between the trimmed V and J ends, which lost 7 bases and 5 bases, there was a span of 27 bases. The CDR3 is 18 amino acids. Germline CDR1 reads SGHVS; CDR2 reads FQNEAQ. Written as DNA, the CDR3 is TGTGCCAGCATCCCGCGAACCGAGGGTTGGGCGGGCAACAATGAGCAGTTCTTC. Translation: CASIPRTEGWAGNNEQFF.

The chain has TRBV19 and TRBJ1-1; D possibly corresponds to TRBD1 (5 bases). V dropped 5 bases and J dropped 8 bases, with 21 bases sitting between them. The length of the CDR3 is 15 residues. CDR1 and CDR2 (germline): LNHDA, SQIVND (reference sequence). CDR3 bases: TGTGCCAGTAGTTTGCACCACCCCACAGGATGGGAAGCTTTCTTT. It specifies CASSLHHPTGWEAFF.

This chain links TRBV14 with TRBJ2-3, with a possible D match to TRBD2 (6 bases). The CDR3 is made up of 15 amino acids. V gave up 4 bases and J gave up 2 bases, with 13 bases separating them. Germline CDR1 and CDR2: SGHDN and FVKESK. The CDR3 loop reads CASSLRGRLTDTQYF. The DNA of the CDR3 is TGTGCCAGCAGCCTACGGGGGAGGCTCACAGATACGCAGTATTTT.

This chain connects TRBV27 to TRBJ1-2, with D possibly matching TRBD1 (5 bases). V was clipped by 2 bases and J by 5 bases, with 9 bases between them. CDR3 length: 13 residues. Germline CDR1 reads MNHEY; CDR2 reads SMNVEV (reference sequence). The CDR3, as DNA: TGTGCCAGCAGTTTACTCGGGGGGTATGGCTACACCTTC. Translating it yields CASSLLGGYGYTF.

CDR3 nucleotides: TGCGCCAGCAGCCACGAAGATTCAGAAACAGGGGATTTCTATGGCTACACCTTC. This encodes CASSHEDSETGDFYGYTF. The rearrangement links TRBV4-1 to TRBJ1-2; TRBD1 matches 7 bases. V was pared by 3 bases and J by 4 bases, with 17 bases of the junction left unmatched. The germline CDR1 and CDR2 sequences are MGHRA and YSYEKL. The CDR3 contains 18 residues.

The chain carries TRBV2 and TRBJ1-1; weak D call: TRBD1 (5 bases). The CDR3 has 12 residues. V was trimmed by 8 bases and J by 8 bases, leaving 15 bases between them. Germline V gives CDR1 SNHLY, CDR2 FYNNEI. CDR3 sequence (DNA): TGTGCCAGCTTGGGGGGGAGAGGGGAAGCTTTCTTT. It encodes CASLGGRGEAFF.

The chain has TRBV7-6 and TRBJ2-1; D perhaps matches TRBD2 (6 bases). The CDR3 consists of 14 residues. Trimming removed 7 bases from V and 9 bases from J, with 19 bases in between. Germline values: CDR1 SGHVS, CDR2 FNYEAQ. The CDR3 reads CASTWTKTLGEQFF. The CDR3 nucleotides read TGTGCCAGCACCTGGACTAAAACCTTGGGTGAGCAGTTCTTC.

J is TRBJ2-5 and V is TRBV19; TRBD2 matches at 12 bases. The CDR3 runs to 15 residues. CDR1 and CDR2 from the germline V gene are LNHDA and SQIVND (reference sequence). Trimming took 6 bases from V and 4 from J; bases not matched to a gene: 6. Written as DNA, the CDR3 is TGTGCCAGTAGGAGTCTAGCGGGGGGGCGAGAGACCCAGTACTTC. Its protein product is CASRSLAGGRETQYF.

The V call is TRBV6-5, the J call TRBJ1-1; tentative D call: TRBD1 (6 bases). The CDR3 sequence is 13 residues long. V dropped 2 bases and J dropped 11 bases, with 15 bases sitting between them. From germline, CDR1 is MNHEY and CDR2 SVGAGI. The CDR3 is CASSYETGRRAFF. Here the CDR3 DNA reads TGTGCCAGCAGTTACGAGACAGGCAGAAGGGCTTTCTTT.

This clone has just one count. The chain is built from TRBV9 and TRBJ2-3, with TRBD2 matching 9 bases. CDR1 and CDR2 (germline): SGDLS, YYNGEE. CDR3 length equals 16 residues. V lost 2 bases and J lost 4; bases outside the gene matches: 8. The CDR3 here is CASSVGAGGEADTQYF. CDR3 nucleotides: TGTGCCAGCAGCGTGGGAGCGGGGGGCGAGGCAGATACGCAGTATTTT.

V gene TRBV18 combines with J gene TRBJ2-3; unclear D gene. The CDR3 contains 14 residues. CDR1 and CDR2 (germline): KGHSH, LQKENI. V lost 0 bases to trimming and J lost 4 bases, with 8 bases between them. CDR3 coding DNA: TGTGCCAGCTCACCACCGAACCGGGCAGATACGCAGTATTTT. It codes for CASSPPNRADTQYF.